The rows below give T cell receptor beta chains drawn from one sample of a study of cytomegalovirus exposure and HLA in healthy donors. Clones were read by immunoSEQ multiplex PCR, and TCRdb kept only the in-frame ones, dropping some. The sample shows under 200,000 clones, about 80% of them seen only once. Sequenced material: PBMCs. These receptors all come from a man aged 25-40 years in good health and CMV-seronegative. Both conserved end residues are part of each CDR3. The D gene is left open where the match is weak. Size values are once, few and many counts, or a class for expanded clones, and some rows have none.

V gene: TRBV19; clone size: NA; J gene: TRBJ1-6; D gene: TRBD1; CDR3 DNA: TGTGCCAGTAGTCCGGGACAGAGGAATTCACCCCTCCACTTT; CDR3 protein: CASSPGQRNSPLHF
V gene: TRBV7-9; clone size: NA; J gene: TRBJ2-5; D gene: TRBD2; CDR3 DNA: TGTGCCAGCAGCTCCCGTTTAGCGGGAACGGGAGAGACCCAGTACTTC; CDR3 protein: CASSSRLAGTGETQYF
V gene: TRBV20-1; clone size: NA; J gene: TRBJ2-1; D gene: TRBD2; CDR3 DNA: TGCAGTGCTGGGAGCGGGAGCGCGCAGTTCTTC; CDR3 protein: CSAGSGSAQFF
V gene: TRBV30; clone size: NA; J gene: TRBJ1-5; D gene: TRBD1; CDR3 DNA: TGTGCCTTGGACAGGGGGTCGAATCAGCCCCAGCATTTT; CDR3 protein: CALDRGSNQPQHF
V gene: TRBV7-9; clone size: NA; J gene: TRBJ2-5; D gene: NA; CDR3 DNA: TGTGCCAGCAGCCGGGACAAAGGCGGGGAGACCCAGTACTTC; CDR3 protein: CASSRDKGGETQYF
V gene: TRBV9; clone size: NA; J gene: TRBJ1-1; D gene: NA; CDR3 DNA: TGTGCCAGCAGCGTCCTGGGGGCGAACACTGAAGCTTTCTTT; CDR3 protein: CASSVLGANTEAFF
V gene: TRBV18; clone size: NA; J gene: TRBJ1-1; D gene: TRBD1; CDR3 DNA: TGTGCCAGCTCACCCTTAAAAGGGGGCAGGAACACTGAAGCTTTCTTT; CDR3 protein: CASSPLKGGRNTEAFF
V gene: TRBV5-6; clone size: NA; J gene: TRBJ1-4; D gene: TRBD1; CDR3 DNA: TGTGCCAGCAGCCCGGGACAGGGGAATCGCGATGAAAAACTGTTTTTT; CDR3 protein: CASSPGQGNRDEKLFF
V gene: TRBV11-2; clone size: few; J gene: TRBJ1-4; D gene: NA; CDR3 DNA: TGTGCCAGCAGCCAAGTGGGGGGGAAGATAAATGAAAAACTGTTTTTT; CDR3 protein: CASSQVGGKINEKLFF
V gene: TRBV30; clone size: NA; J gene: TRBJ2-3; D gene: TRBD1; CDR3 DNA: TGTGCCTGGAGTGCCGACGGGACAGGGGGACGCTGGTACCTGTTAGATACGCAGTATTTT; CDR3 protein: CAWSADGTGGRWYLLDTQYF
V gene: TRBV7-2; clone size: NA; J gene: TRBJ2-1; D gene: TRBD2; CDR3 DNA: TGTGCCAGCAGCTTAGTTCTAGCGGGAGCACGGGAGCAGTTCTTC; CDR3 protein: CASSLVLAGAREQFF
V gene: TRBV5-8; clone size: NA; J gene: TRBJ1-5; D gene: NA; CDR3 DNA: TGTGCCAGCAGCTTGGACAGGGAACAGCCCCAGCATTTT; CDR3 protein: CASSLDREQPQHF
V gene: TRBV5-1; clone size: few; J gene: TRBJ1-2; D gene: NA; CDR3 DNA: TGCGCCAGCAGCTTGGAAGGCGTCAGGGACTATGGCTACACCTTC; CDR3 protein: CASSLEGVRDYGYTF
V gene: TRBV6-1; clone size: NA; J gene: TRBJ1-6; D gene: NA; CDR3 DNA: TGTGCCAGCAGTAAAGAGGGGGGGAATTCACCCCTCCACTTT; CDR3 protein: CASSKEGGNSPLHF
V gene: TRBV6-5; clone size: NA; J gene: TRBJ1-6; D gene: TRBD1; CDR3 DNA: TGTGCCAGCAGTTCGTGGGTGACAGGGAGGAATTCACCCCTCCACTTT; CDR3 protein: CASSSWVTGRNSPLHF
V gene: TRBV6-4; clone size: NA; J gene: TRBJ2-3; D gene: TRBD2; CDR3 DNA: TGTGCCAGCAGTGAGGGGGGGTCACATACGCAGTATTTT; CDR3 protein: CASSEGGSHTQYF
V gene: TRBV7-2; clone size: NA; J gene: TRBJ1-5; D gene: NA; CDR3 DNA: TGTGCCAGCAGCCCGTCGGGGGGGCAAGGTCAGCCCCAGCATTTT; CDR3 protein: CASSPSGGQGQPQHF
V gene: TRBV19; clone size: NA; J gene: TRBJ2-1; D gene: TRBD2; CDR3 DNA: TGTGCCAGTAGTAAAACTAGCGGGAGCTCCTACAATGAGCAGTTCTTC; CDR3 protein: CASSKTSGSSYNEQFF